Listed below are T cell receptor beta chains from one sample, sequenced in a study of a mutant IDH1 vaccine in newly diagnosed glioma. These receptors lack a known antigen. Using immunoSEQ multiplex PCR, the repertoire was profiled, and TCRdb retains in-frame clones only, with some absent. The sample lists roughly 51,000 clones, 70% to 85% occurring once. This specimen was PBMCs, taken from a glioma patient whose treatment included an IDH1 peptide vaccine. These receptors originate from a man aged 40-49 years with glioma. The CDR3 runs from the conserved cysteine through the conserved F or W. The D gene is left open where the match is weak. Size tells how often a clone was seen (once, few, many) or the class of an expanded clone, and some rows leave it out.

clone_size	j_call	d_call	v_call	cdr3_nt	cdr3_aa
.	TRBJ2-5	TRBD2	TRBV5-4	TGTGCCAGCGGGCTAGCGGGGCAAGAGACCCAGTACTTC	CASGLAGQETQYF
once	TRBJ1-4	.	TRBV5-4	TGTGCCAGCAGCTCCGGACGGATTACGGCTAATGAAAAACTGTTTTTT	CASSSGRITANEKLFF
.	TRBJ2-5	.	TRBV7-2	TGTGCCAGCAGCTTAGGTGTCGGGGGTCAACCATTAGGCCAAGAGACCCAGTACTTC	CASSLGVGGQPLGQETQYF
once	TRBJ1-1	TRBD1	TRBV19	TGTGCCAGCAGGAACGGACAGGTGAACACTGAAGCTTTCTTT	CASRNGQVNTEAFF
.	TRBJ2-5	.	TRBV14	TGTGCCAGCAGCCAAGTAGAGACCCAGTACTTC	CASSQVETQYF
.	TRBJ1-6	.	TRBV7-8	TGTGCCAGCAGCGGAGAGTCGAACACGGGAAATTCACCCCTCCACTTT	CASSGESNTGNSPLHF
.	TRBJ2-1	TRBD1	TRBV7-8	TGTGCCAGCAGCCCGGGGACAGGGTTCTCCGGTGAGCAGTTCTTC	CASSPGTGFSGEQFF
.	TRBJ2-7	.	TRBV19	TGTGCCAGTAGTATGAAACCAACCTACGAGCAGTACTTC	CASSMKPTYEQYF
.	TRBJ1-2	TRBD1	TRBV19	TGTGCCAGTAGGGACAGGATCTATGGCTACACCTTC	CASRDRIYGYTF
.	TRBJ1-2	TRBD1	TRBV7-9	TGTGCCAGCAGCTTACTCGCCACAGGGGACTATGGCTACACCTTC	CASSLLATGDYGYTF
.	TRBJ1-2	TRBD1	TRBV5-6	TGTGCCAGCAGCCGGGACAGACCGGGTGGCTACACCTTC	CASSRDRPGGYTF
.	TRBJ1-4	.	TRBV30	TGTGCCTGGAACAACGGGGGATTAGGGGAAAAACTGTTTTTT	CAWNNGGLGEKLFF
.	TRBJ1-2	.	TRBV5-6	TGTGCCAGCAGCCTTCCGGAACGGCCTTTGATAGGCTACACCTTC	CASSLPERPLIGYTF
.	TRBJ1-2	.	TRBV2	TGTGCCAGCAGTCCTCCGGGACGGTATGGCTACACCTTC	CASSPPGRYGYTF
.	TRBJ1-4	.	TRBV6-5	TGTGCCAGCAGTTACGAGGTTCCCGGGCGGAACGAAAAACTGTTTTTT	CASSYEVPGRNEKLFF
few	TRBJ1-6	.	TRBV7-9	TGTGCCAGCAGCGCCGTAGGACAGTATAATTCACCCCTCCACTTT	CASSAVGQYNSPLHF
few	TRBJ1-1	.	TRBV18	TGTGCCAGCTCACCTTCAGCGAACACTGAAGCTTTCTTT	CASSPSANTEAFF
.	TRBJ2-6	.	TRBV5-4	TGTGCCAGCAGCTCGGAAGACAGGATCCGCTCTGGGGCCAACGTCCTGACTTTC	CASSSEDRIRSGANVLTF
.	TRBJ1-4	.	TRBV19	TGTGCCAGTAGTCCGCCCGGGACAACGAGTGAAAAACTGTTTTTT	CASSPPGTTSEKLFF
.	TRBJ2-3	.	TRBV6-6	TGTGCCAGCAGTGACACGACAGGGAGGGATTATTTT	CASSDTTGRDYF
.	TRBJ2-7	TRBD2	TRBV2	TGTGCCAGCCGCACGACTAGCGGGGTATACGAGCAGTACTTC	CASRTTSGVYEQYF
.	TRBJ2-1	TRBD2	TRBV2	TGTGCCAGTTCTAGCGGGGGGTACAATGAGCAGTTCTTC	CASSSGGYNEQFF
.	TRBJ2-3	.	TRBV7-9	TGTGCCAGCAGCCGGGGGAGCCCGGATACGCAGTATTTT	CASSRGSPDTQYF
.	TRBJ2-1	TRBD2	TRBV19	TGTGCCAGTAGTATTGCCCTAGCGGGGGTCGGGGATGAGCAGTTCTTC	CASSIALAGVGDEQFF